This T cell receptor (beta chain) was sequenced during a study of Graves' ophthalmopathy and Graves' hyperthyroidism. Using RNA transcripts, the TCR beta CDR3 regions were amplified. HTBI primers served in a first-round RT-PCR, which a second-round multiplex PCR followed. TCRdb re-called the multiplex PCR reads through MiXCR, storing one row per CDR3 protein. The table shows a few hundred thousand distinct CDR3 sequences, with roughly 14% occurring only once. CDR1 MNHEY and CDR2 SVGEGT come from the germline V gene. The CDR3 consists of 14 residues. Comment on this clonotype: The junction departs from germline at one end; a sequencing error may be responsible.

The chain has TRBV6-2 or TRBV6-3 and TRBJ2-7; D uncertain. Sequencing used peripheral blood. The TCR originated in a woman under 30 with stable Graves' hyperthyroidism. CDR3 loop: CVSSFGVWDYEQYF. As DNA, the CDR3 is TGTGTCAGCAGCTTTGGAGTCTGGGACTACGAGCAGTACTTC.